This is a list of T cell receptor beta chains from one sample in a study of cytomegalovirus exposure and HLA in healthy donors. Produced via immunoSEQ multiplex PCR; TCRdb's table is partial and in-frame only. The repertoire holds 90,000 to 150,000 clones, with 76% as singletons. Sample: PBMCs. These receptor sequences come from a woman aged 35 to 49 in good health and CMV-seropositive. Both conserved end residues are trimmed from each CDR3. Clone size, where shown, is once, few, many, or a class for clones that have expanded.

abundance: once
j_gene: TRBJ1-1
v_gene: TRBV28
CDR3aa: ASSSSIDRVSGTEAF

abundance: -
j_gene: TRBJ1-6
v_gene: TRBV6-5
CDR3aa: ASSYGGGVRSPLH

abundance: -
j_gene: TRBJ1-2
v_gene: TRBV4-1
CDR3aa: ASSFQGDDLYT

abundance: -
j_gene: TRBJ2-6
v_gene: TRBV5-1
CDR3aa: ASSLRGRGTTGANVLT

abundance: few
j_gene: TRBJ1-5
v_gene: TRBV4-1
CDR3aa: ASSRTTGYVQPQH

abundance: -
j_gene: TRBJ2-6
v_gene: TRBV11-3
CDR3aa: ASSRFQGARPGANVLT

abundance: -
j_gene: TRBJ1-1
v_gene: TRBV6-1
CDR3aa: ASARGGNTEAF

abundance: -
j_gene: TRBJ2-6
v_gene: TRBV6-4
CDR3aa: ASSKTGGGFGANVLT

abundance: -
j_gene: TRBJ2-2
v_gene: TRBV9
CDR3aa: ASSVSGVANTGELF

abundance: -
j_gene: TRBJ1-5
v_gene: TRBV6-7
CDR3aa: ASSHRGPLNQPQH